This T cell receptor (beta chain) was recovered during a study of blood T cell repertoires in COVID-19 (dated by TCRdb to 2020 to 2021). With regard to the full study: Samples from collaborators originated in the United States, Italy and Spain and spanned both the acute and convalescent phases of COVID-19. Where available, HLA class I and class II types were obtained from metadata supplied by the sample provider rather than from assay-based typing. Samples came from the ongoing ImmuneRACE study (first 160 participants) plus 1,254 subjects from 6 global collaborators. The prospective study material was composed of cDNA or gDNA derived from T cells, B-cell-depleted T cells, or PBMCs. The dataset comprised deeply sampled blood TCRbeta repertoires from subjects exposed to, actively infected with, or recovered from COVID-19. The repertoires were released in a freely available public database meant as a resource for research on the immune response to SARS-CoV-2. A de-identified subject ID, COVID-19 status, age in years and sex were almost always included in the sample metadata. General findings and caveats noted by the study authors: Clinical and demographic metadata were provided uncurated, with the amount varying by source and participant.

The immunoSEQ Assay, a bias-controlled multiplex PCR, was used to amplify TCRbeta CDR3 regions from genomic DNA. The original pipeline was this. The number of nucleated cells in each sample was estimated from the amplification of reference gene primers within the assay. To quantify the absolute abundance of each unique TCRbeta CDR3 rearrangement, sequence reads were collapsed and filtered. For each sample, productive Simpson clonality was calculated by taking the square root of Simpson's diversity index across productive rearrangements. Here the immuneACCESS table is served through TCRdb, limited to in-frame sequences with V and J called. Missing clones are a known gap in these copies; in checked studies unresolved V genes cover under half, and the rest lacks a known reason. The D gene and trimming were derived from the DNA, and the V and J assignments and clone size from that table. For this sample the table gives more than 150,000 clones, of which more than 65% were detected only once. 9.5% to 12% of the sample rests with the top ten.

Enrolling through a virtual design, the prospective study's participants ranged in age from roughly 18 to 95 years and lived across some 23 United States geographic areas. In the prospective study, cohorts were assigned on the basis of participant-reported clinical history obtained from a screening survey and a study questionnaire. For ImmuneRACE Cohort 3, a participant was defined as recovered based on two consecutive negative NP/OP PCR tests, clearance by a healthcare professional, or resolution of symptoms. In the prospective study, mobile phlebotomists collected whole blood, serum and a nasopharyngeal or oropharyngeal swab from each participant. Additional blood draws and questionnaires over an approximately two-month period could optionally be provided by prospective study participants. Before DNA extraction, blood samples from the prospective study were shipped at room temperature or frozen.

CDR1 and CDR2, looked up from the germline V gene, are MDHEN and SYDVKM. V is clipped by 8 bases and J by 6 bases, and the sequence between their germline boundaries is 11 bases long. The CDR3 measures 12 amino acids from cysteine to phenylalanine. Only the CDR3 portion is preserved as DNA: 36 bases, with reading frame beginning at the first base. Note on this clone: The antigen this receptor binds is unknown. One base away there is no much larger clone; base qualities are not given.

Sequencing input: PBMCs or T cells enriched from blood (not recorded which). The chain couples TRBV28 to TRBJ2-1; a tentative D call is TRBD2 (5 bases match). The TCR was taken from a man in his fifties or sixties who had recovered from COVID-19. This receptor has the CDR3 CASLTRGNEQFF. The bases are TGTGCCAGCCTCACTAGAGGCAATGAGCAGTTCTTC.